The T cell receptor (beta chain) under discussion was sequenced for a study of identifying expanded T cells in peripheral blood. Study-wide results and limits: Two-week clone count variance significantly increased as total template count grew.

Only in-frame clones appear in the TCRdb table, and some are missing; sequencing was by immunoSEQ multiplex PCR. The table records around 82,000 clones, 65% to 85% of them present only once. In the case of this clone: What it recognizes is unknown.

With 4 bases removed from V and 1 base from J, the gap between germline ends came to 7 bases. Looked up from germline, CDR1 is MDHEN and CDR2 is SYDVKM. The CDR3 extends over 13 amino acids. The V and J genes are TRBV28 and TRBJ1-1; D gene unclear. This receptor was obtained from a person aged 18 to 70 in good health. The specimen sequenced was blood. Written as DNA, the CDR3 is TGTGCCAGCAGTTCTGGACCGAACACTGAAGCTTTCTTT. It yields the protein CASSSGPNTEAFF.